This T cell receptor (beta chain) was observed in a study of blood T cells in healthy people across ages. Study-wide results and caveats: Changes in expanded clonotypes were possibly confounded, as the CMV status of donors was unknown. Naive CD4+ cells and diversity were both higher in long-lived donors than in aged donors.

This clonotype occurred many times. Its antigen is currently unknown. With a J-beta primer mix and a sample-barcoded 5' primer, a second PCR ran 7 to 11 cycles. TCRdb reanalysed the 5' RACE reads using MiXCR and keeps one entry per CDR3 protein. The profile shows more than 650,000 distinct CDR3 sequences, around 25% of them singletons. This CDR3 comprises 12 residues. CDR1 DFQATT and CDR2 SNEGSKA come from the germline V gene (reference sequence). Trimming removed 3 bases at V and 10 bases at J, with 14 bases between. The sample also formed part of further work on T cells of mothers and their children. From that report: Three healthy Caucasian mothers and their six children donated. Detection of persistent microchimeric T cell clones did not occur.

What was sequenced was blood. This clonotype was obtained from a boy younger than 18 in good health. The V gene is TRBV20-1, the J gene TRBJ2-3, with D unclear. The CDR3 loop is CSARDGSLSQYF. CDR3 sequence (DNA): TGCAGTGCTAGGGACGGGTCTTTGTCGCAGTATTTT.